This is a list of T cell receptor beta chains from one sample in a study of blood T cell repertoires in COVID-19. The protocol was immunoSEQ multiplex PCR, while the TCRdb copy is restricted to in-frame clones and leaves out a portion. The sample contains around 250,000 clones, roughly 85% of which appear only once. The sequencing sample was made of peripheral blood. Receptors were obtained from a woman in her twenties or thirties with active or convalescent COVID-19. The CDR3 runs from the conserved cysteine through the conserved F or W. The D gene is left open where the match is weak. A clone size is listed for some rows: how often the clone was seen (once, few, many), or a class if it is expanded.

D gene	V gene	clone size	J gene	CDR3 protein	CDR3 DNA
TRBD1	TRBV12-5	.	TRBJ2-5	CASGPGTGFAETQYF	TGTGCTAGTGGTCCCGGGACAGGGTTTGCTGAGACCCAGTACTTC
.	TRBV6-2/TRBV6-3	.	TRBJ1-1	CASSFPGGGAFF	TGTGCCAGCAGTTTCCCGGGCGGGGGAGCTTTCTTT
.	TRBV6-5	once	TRBJ2-1	CASSYSASTPAGVQFF	TGTGCCAGCAGTTACTCAGCCTCAACCCCGGCAGGGGTGCAGTTCTTC
.	TRBV5-5	.	TRBJ2-7	CASSLSQARSYEQYF	TGTGCCAGCAGCCTATCACAGGCGCGATCCTACGAGCAGTACTTC
.	TRBV9	.	TRBJ1-4	CASGMGAGMGTNEKLFF	TGTGCCAGCGGCATGGGGGCAGGGATGGGAACTAATGAAAAACTGTTTTTT
TRBD1	TRBV6-6	.	TRBJ1-5	CASNRGEGNQPQHF	TGTGCCAGCAACAGGGGAGAAGGCAATCAGCCCCAGCATTTT
.	TRBV28	.	TRBJ1-5	CASSLLRNSNQPQHF	TGTGCCAGCAGTTTACTCAGGAATAGCAATCAGCCCCAGCATTTT
TRBD2	TRBV7-6	.	TRBJ2-1	CASSLTSGVNNEQFF	TGTGCCAGCAGCTTGACTAGCGGGGTGAACAATGAGCAGTTCTTC
.	TRBV5-5	.	TRBJ1-6	CASSLAGRLNSPLHF	TGTGCCAGCAGCTTGGCGGGGAGGTTGAATTCACCCCTCCACTTT
.	TRBV28	.	TRBJ1-6	CASSFRGGSPLHF	TGTGCCAGCAGTTTCCGAGGGGGATCACCCCTCCACTTT
.	TRBV29-1	.	TRBJ2-5	CSVSTGTPISVGTQYF	TGCAGCGTCTCGACCGGGACTCCGATTTCAGTGGGGACCCAGTACTTC
.	TRBV18	.	TRBJ2-7	CASSLTGSAVHEQYF	TGTGCCAGCTCACTGACCGGGTCCGCGGTCCACGAGCAGTACTTC
TRBD2	TRBV20-1	.	TRBJ2-2	CSASGLAGDTGELFF	TGCAGTGCTAGTGGTTTAGCGGGGGACACCGGGGAGCTGTTTTTT
.	TRBV27	.	TRBJ2-2	CASRYRENTGELFF	TGTGCCAGCAGGTACAGGGAGAACACCGGGGAGCTGTTTTTT
.	TRBV6-5	.	TRBJ2-3	CASSRDPTDTQYF	TGTGCCAGCAGCCGGGATCCCACAGATACGCAGTATTTT
.	TRBV2	.	TRBJ1-6	CASHSGRLDRSNSPLHF	TGTGCCAGCCACTCGGGTAGATTAGACAGGAGTAATTCACCCCTCCACTTT
.	TRBV2	.	TRBJ2-3	CASTGLRTDTQYF	TGTGCCAGCACGGGGTTAAGGACAGATACGCAGTATTTT
.	TRBV2	.	TRBJ2-1	CASSDSTGHGEQFF	TGTGCCAGCAGTGATTCGACAGGTCATGGTGAGCAGTTCTTC
TRBD2	TRBV28	.	TRBJ2-4	CASSSLLAGGKNIQYF	TGTGCCAGCAGTTCCCTACTAGCGGGGGGCAAAAACATTCAGTACTTC
TRBD1	TRBV29-1	.	TRBJ1-2	CSASGTGSVYGYTF	TGCAGCGCATCCGGGACAGGGTCTGTCTATGGCTACACCTTC
.	TRBV29-1	.	TRBJ1-2	CSGGHSTNYGYTF	TGCAGCGGGGGTCACAGCACTAACTATGGCTACACCTTC
.	TRBV6-5	.	TRBJ2-1	CASGLGGRPKFF	TGTGCCAGCGGATTGGGGGGACGGCCCAAGTTCTTC
TRBD1	TRBV4-1	.	TRBJ2-7	CASSQKTGYEQYF	TGCGCCAGCAGCCAAAAGACAGGGTACGAGCAGTACTTC
.	TRBV30	.	TRBJ2-3	CAWREGDTQYF	TGTGCCTGGAGGGAGGGGGATACGCAGTATTTT
.	TRBV7-2	few	TRBJ2-2	CASTPRGATNTGELFF	TGTGCCAGCACCCCCAGGGGGGCCACGAACACCGGGGAGCTGTTTTTT
TRBD2	TRBV29-1	once	TRBJ2-3	CSLRGTSGGAGTDTQYF	TGCAGCCTTCGCGGGACTAGCGGGGGGGCCGGGACAGATACGCAGTATTTT
TRBD2	TRBV4-2	.	TRBJ2-7	CASSQERGVHYEQYF	TGTGCCAGCAGCCAAGAACGGGGGGTCCACTACGAGCAGTACTTC
TRBD1	TRBV24-1	.	TRBJ2-1	CATSDNTGGGYNEQFF	TGTGCCACCAGTGACAACACAGGGGGCGGCTACAATGAGCAGTTCTTC